The 7 T cell receptor beta chains listed next were all sequenced from one sample in a study of radiotherapy plus CTLA-4 blockade in lung cancer. The repertoire was sequenced with immunoSEQ multiplex PCR; TCRdb's copy has only in-frame clones and lacks some. The sample consists of 40,000 to 60,000 clones, 75% to 90% of them appearing once. The sample consisted of peripheral blood, taken from a patient treated with radiotherapy plus ipilimumab. The receptor source for this set is a human donor with non-small cell lung cancer that progressed on radiotherapy plus ipilimumab. Some clones in this sample may be carry-over from other donors' samples.

The chain employs TRBV6-1 and TRBJ1-1; D is perhaps TRBD1 (5 bases). CDR1 and CDR2 (germline): MNHNS, SASEGT. This CDR3 spans 12 amino acids. Trimming left V 8 bases short and J 6 bases short, with 13 bases between. The DNA of the CDR3 is TGTGCCAGCCGGGGGGATAGGGCTGAAGCTTTCTTT. Protein: CASRGDRAEAFF.

This rearrangement joins TRBV5-4 to TRBJ1-4; TRBD1 aligns across 8 bases. The length of the CDR3 is 12 residues. After removal of 4 bases from V and 12 bases from J, the junction contained 5 bases not matched to a gene. CDR1 SGHNT and CDR2 YYREEE come from the germline V gene (reference sequence). This CDR3 reads CASSLTGEQLFF. The CDR3 bases are TGTGCCAGCAGCCTGACAGGGGAGCAACTGTTTTTT.

This chain uses TRBV9 with TRBJ2-5, with TRBD2 identical over 7 bases. Germline-derived CDR1 and CDR2 are SGDLS and YYNGEE. The trim removed 0 bases at V and 4 bases at J, leaving 6 bases unmatched. This CDR3 contains 15 residues. The CDR3 loop is CASSVGEGRGETQYF. The CDR3, as DNA: TGTGCCAGCAGCGTAGGAGAAGGGAGGGGAGAGACCCAGTACTTC.

Only a few counts were recorded for this clone. The gene calls are TRBV4-3 and TRBJ2-2; 10 bases map to TRBD2. V gave up 1 base and J gave up 8 bases; unmatched junction bases: 7. Germline loops: CDR1 LGHNA, CDR2 YSLEER. This CDR3 is built from 16 residues. The CDR3 loop is CASSQVLAGPRGELFF. The CDR3, as DNA: TGCGCCAGCAGCCAAGTACTAGCGGGACCGCGAGGGGAGCTGTTTTTT.

J is TRBJ2-1 and V is TRBV6-1; 8 nucleotides agree with TRBD1. Germline V CDR1 and CDR2: MNHNS, SASEGT. J gave up 3 bases and V 6 bases, and 7 bases lay outside the gene matches. CDR3 size: 15 residues. CDR3 residues: CASRATGASYNEQFF. The CDR3 DNA reads as TGTGCCAGCAGAGCGACAGGGGCCAGCTACAATGAGCAGTTCTTC.

This chain connects TRBV9 to TRBJ2-3; 9 bases align to TRBD1. Trimming took 0 bases from V and 3 from J; bases not matched to a gene: 5. The CDR3 is 16 residues long. CDR1 is SGDLS and CDR2 is YYNGEE in the germline V gene. The DNA for the CDR3 is TGTGCCAGCAGCGTAGCTTGGGACAGGGCGACAGATACGCAGTATTTT. Residues: CASSVAWDRATDTQYF. The whole variable domain, filled in from reference TRBV9 and TRBJ2-3, reads DSGVTQTPKHLITATGQRVTLRCSPRSGDLSVYWYQQSLDQGLQFLIQYYNGEERAKGNILERFSAQQFPDLHSELNLSSLELGDSALYFCASSVAWDRATDTQYFGPGTRLTVL.

The chain uses TRBV6-4 and TRBJ1-1; unclear D gene. Germline-derived CDR1 and CDR2 are MRHNA and SNTAGT. The CDR3 is made up of 13 amino acids. V was pared by 3 bases and J by 1 base, with 6 bases between. CDR3 sequence: CASSEDWNTEAFF. DNA for the CDR3: TGTGCCAGCAGTGAAGACTGGAACACTGAAGCTTTCTTT.